One and the same sample provided the 22 T cell receptor beta chains below, sequenced in a study of blood T cell repertoires in COVID-19. Only in-frame clones appear in the TCRdb table, and some are missing; sequencing was by immunoSEQ multiplex PCR. The sample has under 150,000 clones; roughly 85% are singletons. The sequencing input was peripheral blood. The receptors come from a middle-aged man with acute or convalescent COVID-19.

The rearrangement uses TRBV3-1 (or the pseudogene TRBV3-2) and TRBJ2-3; 10 bases align to TRBD2. Germline CDR1 reads LGHDT; CDR2 reads YNNKEL (reference sequence). After removal of 2 bases from V and 0 bases from J, the junction contained 14 bases not matched to a gene. The CDR3 has 20 amino acids. CDR3 nucleotide sequence: TGTGCCAGCAGCCAAAACCCGTGGCAGCGGGGGGGCCCTAGCACAGATACGCAGTATTTT. Encoded protein: CASSQNPWQRGGPSTDTQYF.

In nucleotides, the CDR3 is TGTGCCAGCTCACCCCAAGAGGTCCCCTACGAGCAGTACTTC. Protein sequence: CASSPQEVPYEQYF. V and J are TRBV18 and TRBJ2-7; D gene uncertain. With 3 bases removed from V and 2 bases from J, the gap between germline ends came to 11 bases. The CDR3 is 14 residues long. Germline V CDR1 and CDR2: KGHSH, LQKENI.

The rearrangement links TRBV2 to TRBJ1-5, with D possibly matching TRBD1 (6 bases). CDR3 length: 13 amino acids. The germline V and J ends were trimmed by 7 bases and 3 bases, with 10 bases remaining between them. CDR1 is SNHLY, CDR2 FYNNEI, per germline. The CDR3 DNA is TGTGCCAGCATGCAGGGGATCAATCAGCCCCAGCATTTT. This gives the protein CASMQGINQPQHF.

In this sample, this clone turned up a few times. The chain has TRBV19 and TRBJ1-5, with 8 bases matching TRBD1. J lost 2 bases, V lost 3 bases, and 3 bases had no gene match. Looked up from germline, CDR1 is LNHDA and CDR2 is SQIVND (reference sequence). This CDR3 is built from 15 residues. CDR3 residues: CASSMTGEGNQPQHF. The CDR3 region has the DNA TGTGCCAGTAGTATGACAGGGGAGGGCAATCAGCCCCAGCATTTT.

V gene TRBV10-3 combines with J gene TRBJ1-5, with a tentative D call TRBD1 (5 bases). Trimming took 6 bases from V and 9 from J, leaving 15 bases between them. Germline-derived CDR1 and CDR2 are ENHRY and SYGVKD. This CDR3 is 13 amino acids long. CDR3 loop: CAISTGDGAPQHF. In DNA, the CDR3 is TGTGCCATCAGCACGGGGGACGGGGCGCCCCAGCATTTT.

This rearrangement joins TRBV7-9 to TRBJ2-5; 8 bases agree with TRBD1. Germline values: CDR1 SEHNR, CDR2 FQNEAQ (reference sequence). This CDR3 has 14 residues. Trimming at V came to 5 bases and at J to 3 bases, leaving 5 bases not matched to a gene. This CDR3 is CASSPDREKETQYF. DNA of the CDR3: TGTGCCAGCAGCCCGGACAGGGAGAAAGAGACCCAGTACTTC.

A single count supports this clone. The chain links TRBV19 to TRBJ2-7; 7 positions match TRBD1. V shed 6 bases, J shed 6 bases, and the junction held 2 bases outside the gene matches. Germline loops: CDR1 LNHDA, CDR2 SQIVND (reference sequence). CDR3 length: 11 residues. The CDR3 protein is CASSRGFEQYF. CDR3 DNA: TGTGCCAGTAGCAGGGGGTTCGAGCAGTACTTC.

V usage is TRBV2 and J usage is TRBJ1-5; TRBD1 matches at 10 bases. The CDR3 is 15 amino acids. The trim removed 6 bases at V and 6 bases at J, leaving 8 bases unmatched. Germline values: CDR1 SNHLY, CDR2 FYNNEI. CDR3 sequence (DNA): TGTGCCAGCAGCACGACAGGGGGCTTTGGTCAGCCCCAGCATTTT. This gives the protein CASSTTGGFGQPQHF.

The chain's CDR3 is CASSVSQGGYTF. CDR3 bases: TGTGCCAGCAGCGTTTCCCAGGGCGGCTACACCTTC. The chain has TRBV9 and TRBJ1-2; D might be TRBD1 (5 bases). This CDR3 comprises 12 residues. Trimming removed 2 bases from V and 8 bases from J, with 10 bases in between. The germline gives CDR1 SGDLS, CDR2 YYNGEE.

The chain recombines TRBV6-6 with TRBJ1-1, with D unresolved. CDR3 length: 13 residues. Germline values: CDR1 MNHNY, CDR2 SVGAGI (reference sequence). V lost 5 bases to trimming and J lost 1 base, with 8 bases between them. The CDR3 coding sequence is TGTGCCAGCAGTATACACCAGAACACTGAAGCTTTCTTT. This codes for CASSIHQNTEAFF.

J is TRBJ1-1 and V is TRBV29-1; TRBD1 is a possible D gene (5 bases). Trimming left V 6 bases short and J 1 base short, with 15 bases between. The germline CDR1 and CDR2 sequences are SQVTM and ANQGSEA. The CDR3 totals 14 residues. The CDR3 spells CSVTRQFSNTEAFF. CDR3 DNA: TGCAGCGTCACTCGACAGTTCTCGAACACTGAAGCTTTCTTT.

CDR3 nucleotides: TGTGCCTGGAGCGAAACAGGGGATTCAAGTGAAAAACTGTTTTTT. This gives the protein CAWSETGDSSEKLFF. The rearrangement joins TRBV30 to TRBJ1-4; 7 positions match TRBD1. This CDR3 comprises 15 residues. The germline gives CDR1 GTSNPN, CDR2 SVGIG (reference sequence). Germline trimming cut 3 bases from V and 7 bases from J; bases unmatched to any gene: 11.

J is TRBJ1-4 and V is TRBV4-2; the D is unclear. Looked up from germline, CDR1 is LGHNA and CDR2 is YNFKEQ. V lost 3 bases and J 8 bases, leaving 10 bases between the germline ends. The CDR3 extends over 13 amino acids. The CDR3 sequence is CASSQASGEKLFF. CDR3 coding DNA: TGTGCCAGCAGCCAGGCAAGCGGGGAAAAACTGTTTTTT.

This chain connects TRBV27 to TRBJ2-5; D perhaps matches TRBD1 (6 bases). Germline lookup yields CDR1 MNHEY and CDR2 SMNVEV (reference sequence). V was cut by 6 bases and J by 0 bases, with 17 bases left in between. There are 16 residues in the CDR3. For the CDR3, the DNA is TGTGCCAGCAGACGCTGGGGACACCAGTACCAAGAGACCCAGTACTTC. Its protein product is CASRRWGHQYQETQYF.

The rearrangement uses TRBV4-1 and TRBJ2-7, with D possibly TRBD1 on 6 matching bases. CDR3 length equals 17 residues. CDR1 and CDR2 from the germline V gene are MGHRA and YSYEKL. V lost 2 bases, J lost 3 bases, and 20 bases lay in between. In nucleotides, the CDR3 is TGCGCCAGCAGCCAAACGACAGGCCAAACTCCTATCTACGAGCAGTACTTC. Residues: CASSQTTGQTPIYEQYF.

The chain recombines TRBV6-1 with TRBJ1-5, with D possibly being TRBD1 (6 bases). The V end was cut by 1 base, the J end by 6 bases, with 16 bases between. CDR3 length: 16 residues. CDR1 is MNHNS, CDR2 SASEGT, per germline. CDR3 amino acids: CASSEGGGPTFQPQHF. For the CDR3, the DNA is TGTGCCAGCAGTGAAGGGGGGGGGCCTACATTTCAGCCCCAGCATTTT.

The chain joins TRBV7-9 to TRBJ1-2; 7 positions match TRBD1. The germline V gene has CDR1 SEHNR and CDR2 FQNEAQ (reference sequence). V shed 5 bases, J shed 3 bases, and the junction held 3 bases outside the gene matches. This CDR3 is 13 amino acids long. The CDR3, as DNA: TGTGCCAGCAGCCAAGGGGGCTACTATGGCTACACCTTC. It yields the protein CASSQGGYYGYTF.

This chain joins TRBV5-8 and TRBJ1-5; no clear D gene. Trimming took 1 base from V and 6 from J, leaving 11 bases between them. The CDR3 runs 14 residues. From germline, CDR1 is SGHTS and CDR2 YDEGEE. The CDR3 nucleotides read TGTGCCAGCAGCTTGTACCCAGATGGTCAGCCCCAGCATTTT. Its protein is CASSLYPDGQPQHF.

The chain links TRBV3-1 (or the pseudogene TRBV3-2) to TRBJ2-5; 8 bases agree with TRBD1. V shed 1 base and J 5 bases; nucleotides not matched to a gene: 3. The CDR3 consists of 14 residues. Germline lookup yields CDR1 LGHDT and CDR2 YNNKEL (reference sequence). The CDR3 region has the DNA TGTGCCAGCAGCCAAGGGACAGGGTGGGAGACCCAGTACTTC. Translation gives CASSQGTGWETQYF.

This rearrangement joins TRBV30 to TRBJ1-1; no clear D gene. CDR1 and CDR2 (germline): GTSNPN, SVGIG (reference sequence). The CDR3 is 13 amino acids. Trimming pared 0 bases from V and 1 base from J, leaving 6 bases between. CDR3: CAWSVLQNTEAFF. The CDR3 coding sequence is TGTGCCTGGAGTGTACTTCAGAACACTGAAGCTTTCTTT. Using reference TRBV30 and TRBJ1-1 for the parts outside the CDR3, the full variable domain is SQTIHQWPATLVQPVGSPLSLECTVEGTSNPNLYWYRQAAGRGLQLLFYSVGIGQISSEVPQNLSASRPQDRQFILSSKKLLLSDSGFYLCAWSVLQNTEAFFGQGTRLTVV.

The rearrangement links TRBV12-3 or TRBV12-4 to TRBJ1-2; D not certain. CDR3 length equals 13 residues. The ends were cut back, 3 bases at V and 8 bases at J, with 13 bases in the middle. As DNA, the CDR3 is TGTGCCAGCAGTTTTTCCCCGGCGCGGGGCTACACCTTC. Its translation is CASSFSPARGYTF.

The chain combines TRBV6-1 with TRBJ1-1, with TRBD1 as a possible D gene (5 bases). Trimming removed 0 bases from V and 1 base from J, with 15 bases in between. Germline assignment: CDR1 MNHNS and CDR2 SASEGT. The CDR3 loop spans 17 amino acids. CDR3 sequence (DNA): TGTGCCAGCAGTGAAGCGCTTCATGGGCAGGGGAACACTGAAGCTTTCTTT. It translates to CASSEALHGQGNTEAFF.